This TCR beta chain derives from a study of blood T cell repertoires in COVID-19. On the study more broadly: Italy, Spain and the United States were the sources of the convalescent and acute COVID-19 samples.

Profiled with immunoSEQ multiplex PCR; TCRdb holds only in-frame clones, not every one. Of 37,000 or so clones listed, roughly nine tenths are singletons. This clone was counted a few times. V shed 0 bases and J 4 bases; nucleotides not matched to a gene: 6. CDR3 size: 15 residues. Per germline, CDR1 SGHNT and CDR2 YYREEE (reference sequence). The receptor comes from a man aged 70-80 years with acute or convalescent COVID-19. This chain uses TRBV5-4 with TRBJ2-7; the match to TRBD1 covers 8 bases. The sample consisted of peripheral blood. CDR3 sequence: CASSLGRTGNYEQYF. Here the CDR3 DNA reads TGTGCCAGCAGCTTGGGTCGGACAGGGAATTACGAGCAGTACTTC. Full variable domain (remainder filled in from reference TRBV5-4 and TRBJ2-7): ETGVTQSPTHLIKTRGQQVTLRCSSQSGHNTVSWYQQALGQGPQFIFQYYREEENGRGNFPPRFSGLQFPNYSSELNVNALELDDSALYLCASSLGRTGNYEQYFGPGTRLTVT.